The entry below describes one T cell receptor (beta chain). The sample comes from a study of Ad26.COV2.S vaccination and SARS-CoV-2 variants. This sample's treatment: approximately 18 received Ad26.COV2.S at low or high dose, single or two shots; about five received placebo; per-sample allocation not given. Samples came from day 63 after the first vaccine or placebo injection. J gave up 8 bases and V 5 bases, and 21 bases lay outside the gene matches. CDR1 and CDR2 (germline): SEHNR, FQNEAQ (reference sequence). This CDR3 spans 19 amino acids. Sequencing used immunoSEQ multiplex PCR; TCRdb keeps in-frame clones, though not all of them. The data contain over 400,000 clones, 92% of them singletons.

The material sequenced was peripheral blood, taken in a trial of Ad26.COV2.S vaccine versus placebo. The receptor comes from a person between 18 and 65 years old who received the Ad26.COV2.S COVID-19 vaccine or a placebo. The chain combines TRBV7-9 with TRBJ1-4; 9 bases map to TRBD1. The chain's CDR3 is CASSALFWDRANGGEKLFF. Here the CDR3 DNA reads TGTGCCAGCAGCGCCCTTTTTTGGGACAGGGCGAATGGTGGCGAAAAACTGTTTTTT.